Following are 26 T cell receptor beta chains from one sample sequenced in a study of blood T cell repertoires in COVID-19. This table comes from immunoSEQ multiplex PCR, and its TCRdb copy is limited to in-frame clones, with some not included. The profile covers fewer than 200,000 clones, with 70% to 90% appearing a single time and roughly 8.1% taken by the ten largest. The material sequenced was peripheral blood. Source of these receptors: a woman aged 80 or over with COVID-19, enrolled during active disease.

This clone was recorded once. The chain's CDR3 is CASSVDSLTLSGNTIYF. Here the CDR3 DNA reads TGTGCCAGCAGTGTGGACAGTCTCACCCTCTCTGGAAACACCATATATTTT. This chain uses TRBV5-6 with TRBJ1-3; D may be TRBD1 (6 bases). Trimming cost V 5 bases and J 0 bases, with 18 bases left between them. CDR1 and CDR2 (germline): SGHDT, YYEEEE. The length of the CDR3 is 17 residues.

This clone was recorded only once. The CDR3 is CASSSEQAGSYEQYF. The CDR3 DNA sequence: TGCGCCAGCAGCTCAGAGCAGGCGGGCTCCTACGAGCAGTACTTC. J is TRBJ2-7 and V is TRBV4-1; tentative D call: TRBD2 (5 bases). The CDR3 is 15 residues long. Germline CDR1 and CDR2: MGHRA and YSYEKL. The V and J ends lost 5 bases and 0 bases respectively, with 14 bases between them.

The chain is built from TRBV7-9 and TRBJ1-1; 12 nucleotides match TRBD1. Germline V gene data show CDR1 as SEHNR and CDR2 as FQNEAQ (reference sequence). The J segment lost 7 bases and the V segment lost 5 bases, leaving 11 bases of the junction unmatched. The CDR3 spans 16 residues. The CDR3 sequence: CASSLSSGTGGGEAFF. Written as DNA, the CDR3 is TGTGCCAGCAGCCTCAGCTCCGGGACAGGGGGCGGTGAAGCTTTCTTT.

Only a few counts were recorded for this clone. V and J are TRBV10-3 and TRBJ1-2; maybe TRBD1 (5 bases). The length of the CDR3 is 14 residues. The germline CDR1 and CDR2 sequences are ENHRY and SYGVKD. The V gene lost 2 bases and the J gene lost 4 bases, with 11 bases spanning the gap. The CDR3 here is CAISEGGDGYGYTF. CDR3 nucleotide sequence: TGTGCCATCAGTGAGGGGGGGGACGGCTATGGCTACACCTTC.

The chain is built from TRBV9 and TRBJ1-3; a possible D gene is TRBD1 (5 bases). This CDR3 is 15 amino acids long. V shed 4 bases and J shed 0 bases, with 11 bases lying between them. Germline V gene sequence: CDR1 SGDLS, CDR2 YYNGEE. Here the CDR3 DNA reads TGTGCCAGCAGCCCCCGCAGGGACTCTGGAAACACCATATATTTT. It encodes CASSPRRDSGNTIYF.

The chain joins TRBV10-3 to TRBJ1-3; D unclear. The germline V gene encodes CDR1 ENHRY and CDR2 SYGVKD. V was clipped by 2 bases and J by 2 bases, with 7 bases between them. CDR3 size: 14 residues. As DNA, the CDR3 is TGTGCCATCAGTGAGGTGGGCGCTGGAAACACCATATATTTT. Its translation is CAISEVGAGNTIYF.

The count of this clone is one. The chain employs TRBV7-2 and TRBJ2-7, with D tentatively TRBD2 (5 bases). There are 16 residues in the CDR3. Germline CDR1 is SGHTA and CDR2 is FQGNSA. With 2 bases removed from V and 9 bases from J, the gap between germline ends came to 23 bases. DNA for the CDR3: TGTGCCAGCAGCTTAAGCGGAGGAGCGTCTTATGTCAGGCAGTACTTC. The encoded protein is CASSLSGGASYVRQYF.

The chain combines TRBV5-1 with TRBJ2-5; 7 bases align to TRBD2. CDR3 length: 14 residues. Per the germline V gene, CDR1 is SGHRS and CDR2 is YFSETQ. Trimming removed 9 bases from V and 4 bases from J; junction bases left unmatched: 12. For the CDR3, the DNA is TGCGCCACCTCCCCTGGGACTACCGTAGAGACCCAGTACTTC. Its protein is CATSPGTTVETQYF.

This chain joins TRBV9 and TRBJ1-2; 10 bases align to TRBD1. The CDR3 totals 17 residues. With V trimmed by 0 bases and J by 4 bases, 9 bases remained unmatched. CDR1 is SGDLS, CDR2 YYNGEE, per germline. Here the CDR3 reads CASSVGRSRTGGYGYTF. CDR3 nucleotides: TGTGCCAGCAGCGTAGGTAGATCGAGGACAGGGGGCTATGGCTACACCTTC. Drawing the rest from reference TRBV9 and TRBJ1-2, the complete variable domain is DSGVTQTPKHLITATGQRVTLRCSPRSGDLSVYWYQQSLDQGLQFLIQYYNGEERAKGNILERFSAQQFPDLHSELNLSSLELGDSALYFCASSVGRSRTGGYGYTFGSGTRLTVV.

The chain's CDR3 is CSVESRSIADTQYF. Written as DNA, the CDR3 is TGCAGCGTTGAGAGCCGTTCTATAGCAGATACGCAGTATTTT. V gene TRBV29-1 combines with J gene TRBJ2-3; no reliable D call. The CDR3 covers 14 residues. V was pared by 3 bases and J by 4 bases, with 14 bases between. The germline gives CDR1 SQVTM, CDR2 ANQGSEA.

This chain uses TRBV25-1 with TRBJ1-4; D might be TRBD1 (5 bases). Per the germline V gene, CDR1 is MGHDK and CDR2 is SYGVNS. This CDR3 region has 14 residues. In DNA, the CDR3 is TGTGCAACGGGGGACCCTGCAACTAATGAAAAACTGTTTTTT. Translating gives CATGDPATNEKLFF. The full variable domain, in which reference TRBV25-1 and TRBJ1-4 provide the parts outside the CDR3, is EADIYQTPRYLVIGTGKKITLECSQTMGHDKMYWYQQDPGMELHLIHYSYGVNSTEKGDLSSESTVSRIRTEHFPLTLESARPSHTSQYLCATGDPATNEKLFFGSGTQLSVL.

This clone appeared once. This chain uses TRBV6-2 or TRBV6-3 with TRBJ2-1, with 8 positions matching TRBD1. This CDR3 spans 14 amino acids. Germline V lookup: CDR1 MNHEY, CDR2 SVGEGT. The V and J ends lost 6 bases and 12 bases, in that order; junction bases with no gene match: 13. Here the CDR3 reads CASSSGQGPGGQFF. The CDR3 nucleotides are TGTGCCAGCAGCTCCGGACAGGGACCAGGGGGGCAGTTCTTC.

The chain carries TRBV5-8 and TRBJ1-5, with TRBD1 matching 10 bases. CDR1 is SGHTS, CDR2 YDEGEE, per germline. J was trimmed by 4 bases and V by 4 bases; bases with no gene match: 5. This CDR3 has 15 residues. The CDR3 sequence is CASSPGTGENQPQHF. The CDR3 nucleotides are TGTGCCAGCAGCCCCGGGACAGGGGAGAATCAGCCCCAGCATTTT.

The J gene is TRBJ1-1, the V gene TRBV6-5; TRBD1 matches at 7 bases. Germline CDR1 MNHEY, CDR2 SVGAGI. This CDR3 contains 13 residues. In nucleotides, the CDR3 is TGTGCAGGGGGCAAGGGTCAGAACACTGAAGCTTTCTTT. It translates to CAGGKGQNTEAFF.

There are a few counts of this clone. This chain joins TRBV3-1 (or the pseudogene TRBV3-2) and TRBJ2-2, with TRBD2 matching 9 bases. V lost 6 bases, J lost 5 bases, and 10 bases stayed unmatched. Germline CDR1 is LGHDT and CDR2 is YNNKEL (reference sequence). The CDR3 runs 16 residues. This CDR3 is CASSGSGGVSTGELFF. The DNA for the CDR3 is TGTGCCAGCAGTGGTAGCGGGGGCGTCTCAACCGGGGAGCTGTTTTTT.

This rearrangement joins TRBV6-5 to TRBJ1-2; 7 bases map to TRBD1. CDR3 length: 13 residues. Trimming took 4 bases from V and 7 from J; bases not matched to a gene: 6. The germline V gene encodes CDR1 MNHEY and CDR2 SVGAGI. The CDR3, as DNA: TGTGCCAGCAGTTTAGGGGGCAAGGGTGGCTACACCTTC. The encoded protein is CASSLGGKGGYTF.

This chain links TRBV7-9 with TRBJ1-1; 11 nucleotides align to TRBD1. V trimming: 4 bases; J trimming: 4 bases; junction bases outside the gene matches: 5. Germline V gives CDR1 SEHNR, CDR2 FQNEAQ (reference sequence). The CDR3 has 15 residues. CDR3 nucleotide sequence: TGTGCCAGCAGCTCGGACAGGGGGCGCATCACTGAAGCTTTCTTT. Protein sequence: CASSSDRGRITEAFF. The full variable domain, with the rest looked up from reference TRBV7-9 and TRBJ1-1, is DTGVSQNPRHKITKRGQNVTFRCDPISEHNRLYWYRQTLGQGPEFLTYFQNEAQLEKSRLLSDRFSAERPKGSFSTLEIQRTEQGDSAMYLCASSSDRGRITEAFFGQGTRLTVV.

The chain uses TRBV3-1 (or the pseudogene TRBV3-2) and TRBJ2-7, with 7 bases aligning to TRBD1. This CDR3 contains 13 residues. Germline loops: CDR1 LGHDT, CDR2 YNNKEL (reference sequence). J gave up 2 bases and V 6 bases, and 4 bases lay outside the gene matches. The DNA of the CDR3 is TGTGCCAGCAGTACCGGGACAGCCTACGAGCAGTACTTC. Its translation is CASSTGTAYEQYF.

V usage is TRBV6-5 and J usage is TRBJ1-5; D remains ambiguous. The CDR3 covers 12 residues. V lost 7 bases to trimming and J lost 7 bases, with 11 bases between them. Germline V lookup: CDR1 MNHEY, CDR2 SVGAGI. For the CDR3, the DNA is TGTGCCAGCAACCGAGCGGGACAGCCCCAGCATTTT. Translated, it gives CASNRAGQPQHF.

The genes are TRBV5-1 and TRBJ2-3; 9 positions agree with TRBD2. The CDR3 extends over 16 amino acids. Trimming cost V 4 bases and J 2 bases; bases outside gene matches: 8. The V gene's germline CDR1 is SGHRS and CDR2 YFSETQ. The CDR3 DNA is TGCGCCAGCAGCCCCGGGACTAGCCGATCCACAGATACGCAGTATTTT. This codes for CASSPGTSRSTDTQYF.

This clone was seen just once. The chain has TRBV19 and TRBJ2-7; the match to TRBD1 covers 7 bases. V lost 5 bases and J lost 6; bases outside the gene matches: 10. The CDR3 runs 14 residues. Germline V gives CDR1 LNHDA, CDR2 SQIVND (reference sequence). The DNA for the CDR3 is TGTGCCAGTAGTGCCACAGGGGCTAGTGGCGAGCAGTACTTC. Encoded protein: CASSATGASGEQYF. The full variable domain, rest sourced from reference TRBV19 and TRBJ2-7, is DGGITQSPKYLFRKEGQNVTLSCEQNLNHDAMYWYRQDPGQGLRLIYYSQIVNDFQKGDIAEGYSVSREKKESFPLTVTSAQKNPTAFYLCASSATGASGEQYFGPGTRLTVT.

In this sample, this clone turned up once. The J gene is TRBJ1-6, the V gene TRBV6-2 or TRBV6-3; a weak D match, TRBD1 (6 bases). In germline, CDR1 is MNHEY, CDR2 SVGEGT. V gave up 2 bases and J gave up 10 bases, with 15 bases separating them. This CDR3 comprises 15 residues. CDR3 sequence (DNA): TGTGCCAGCAGTTACGTCGTAGGGGGGGCCTCACCCCTCCACTTT. Amino acid sequence: CASSYVVGGASPLHF.

The V gene is TRBV14, the J gene TRBJ1-4, with a weak D call TRBD1 (5 bases). The CDR3 is 13 residues long. Trimming removed 1 base from V and 8 bases from J, with 8 bases in between. The germline CDR1 and CDR2 sequences are SGHDN and FVKESK. The CDR3 is CASSQAGGEKLFF. The CDR3 DNA reads TGTGCCAGCAGCCAAGCTGGGGGGGAAAAACTGTTTTTT.

This chain connects TRBV12-3 or TRBV12-4 to TRBJ1-2; D ambiguous. The V gene lost 5 bases and the J gene lost 8 bases, with 15 bases spanning the gap. This CDR3 is built from 13 residues. For the CDR3, the DNA is TGTGCCAGCAGTATCACCCCCCTTGCGGGCTACACCTTC. Translated: CASSITPLAGYTF.

This clone has only one observation. The rearrangement links TRBV29-1 to TRBJ1-1, with D perhaps matching TRBD1 (5 bases). The ends were cut back, 4 bases at V and 1 base at J, with 25 bases in the middle. This CDR3 is 18 amino acids long. CDR1 is SQVTM and CDR2 is ANQGSEA in the germline V gene. CDR3 coding DNA: TGCAGCGTTGGTATCGGCCGGGCAGGGCCACTTGGGAACACTGAAGCTTTCTTT. It encodes CSVGIGRAGPLGNTEAFF.

This clone showed up just a few times. The chain couples TRBV5-1 to TRBJ2-7, with 7 bases that match TRBD1. This CDR3 spans 13 amino acids. Per the germline V gene, CDR1 is SGHRS and CDR2 is YFSETQ. V was pared by 0 bases and J by 6 bases, with 3 bases of the junction left unmatched. The CDR3 nucleotides read TGCGCCAGCAGCTTGGAGGGGGCGGGCGAGCAGTACTTC. Encoded protein: CASSLEGAGEQYF. Looking up the rest from reference TRBV5-1 and TRBJ2-7 gives the full variable domain: KAGVTQTPRYLIKTRGQQVTLSCSPISGHRSVSWYQQTPGQGLQFLFEYFSETQRNKGNFPGRFSGRQFSNSRSEMNVSTLELGDSALYLCASSLEGAGEQYFGPGTRLTVT.